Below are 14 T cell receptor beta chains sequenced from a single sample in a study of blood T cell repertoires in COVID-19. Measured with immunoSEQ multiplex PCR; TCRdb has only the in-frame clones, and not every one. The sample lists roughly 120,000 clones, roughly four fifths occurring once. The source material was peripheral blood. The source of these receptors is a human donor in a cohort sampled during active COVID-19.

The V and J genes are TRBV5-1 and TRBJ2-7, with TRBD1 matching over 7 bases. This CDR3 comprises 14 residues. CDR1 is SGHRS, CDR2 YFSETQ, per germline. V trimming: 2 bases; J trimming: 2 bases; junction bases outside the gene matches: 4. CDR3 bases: TGCGCCAGCAGCTTAGGAACAGGGGCCTACGAGCAGTACTTC. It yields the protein CASSLGTGAYEQYF.

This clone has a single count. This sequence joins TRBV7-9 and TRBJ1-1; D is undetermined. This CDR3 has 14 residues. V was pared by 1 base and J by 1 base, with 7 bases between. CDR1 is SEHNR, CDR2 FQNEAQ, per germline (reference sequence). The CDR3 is CASSLEHQNTEAFF. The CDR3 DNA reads TGTGCCAGCAGCTTAGAACACCAGAACACTGAAGCTTTCTTT.

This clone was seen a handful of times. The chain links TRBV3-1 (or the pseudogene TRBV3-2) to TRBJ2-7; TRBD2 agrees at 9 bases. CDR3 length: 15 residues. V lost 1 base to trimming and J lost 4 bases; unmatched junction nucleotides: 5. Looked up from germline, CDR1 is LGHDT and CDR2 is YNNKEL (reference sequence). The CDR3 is CASSQGASGVYEQYF. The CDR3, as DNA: TGTGCCAGCAGCCAAGGGGCTAGCGGGGTATACGAGCAGTACTTC.

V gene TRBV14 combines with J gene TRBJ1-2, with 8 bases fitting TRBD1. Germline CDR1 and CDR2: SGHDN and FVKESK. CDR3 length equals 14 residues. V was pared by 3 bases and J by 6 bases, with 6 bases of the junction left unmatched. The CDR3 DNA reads TGTGCCAGCAGCCATCTGCAGGGGGCGGATGGCTACACCTTC. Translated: CASSHLQGADGYTF.

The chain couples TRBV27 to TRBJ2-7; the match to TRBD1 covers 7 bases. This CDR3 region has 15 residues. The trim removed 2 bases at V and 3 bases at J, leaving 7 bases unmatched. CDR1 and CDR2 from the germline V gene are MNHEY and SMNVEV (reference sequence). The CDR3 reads CASSLGLGQNYEQYF. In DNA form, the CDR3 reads TGTGCCAGCAGTTTAGGTCTGGGACAGAACTACGAGCAGTACTTC.

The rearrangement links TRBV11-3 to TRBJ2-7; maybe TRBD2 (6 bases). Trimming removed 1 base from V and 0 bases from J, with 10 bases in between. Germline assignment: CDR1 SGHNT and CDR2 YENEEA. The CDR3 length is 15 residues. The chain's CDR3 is CASSLGAGSSYEQYF. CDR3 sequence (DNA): TGTGCCAGCAGCTTAGGAGCGGGTAGCTCCTACGAGCAGTACTTC.

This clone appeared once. The CDR3 DNA reads as TGTGCCAGCAGAACAGATTACTACGAGCAGTACTTC. Its protein is CASRTDYYEQYF. V is TRBV28 and J is TRBJ2-7; no reliable D call. In germline, CDR1 is MDHEN, CDR2 SYDVKM. V lost 6 bases to trimming and J lost 3 bases, with 9 bases between them. The CDR3 has 12 amino acids. Full variable domain (missing parts from reference TRBV28 and TRBJ2-7): DVKVTQSSRYLVKRTGEKVFLECVQDMDHENMFWYRQDPGLGLRLIYFSYDVKMKEKGDIPEGYSVSREKKERFSLILESASTNQTSMYLCASRTDYYEQYFGPGTRLTVT.

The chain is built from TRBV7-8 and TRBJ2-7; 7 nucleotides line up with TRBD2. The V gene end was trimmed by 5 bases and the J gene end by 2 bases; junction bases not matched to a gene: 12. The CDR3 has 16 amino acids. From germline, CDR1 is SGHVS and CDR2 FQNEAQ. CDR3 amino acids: CASSPGLGAVTYEQYF. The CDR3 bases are TGTGCCAGCAGCCCTGGACTAGGGGCAGTCACCTACGAGCAGTACTTC.

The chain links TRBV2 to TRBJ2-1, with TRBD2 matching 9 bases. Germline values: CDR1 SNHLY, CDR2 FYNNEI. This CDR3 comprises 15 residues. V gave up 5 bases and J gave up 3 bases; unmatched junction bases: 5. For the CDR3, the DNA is TGTGCCAGCAGTTTTAGCGGGAGCGGCTACAATGAGCAGTTCTTC. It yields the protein CASSFSGSGYNEQFF.

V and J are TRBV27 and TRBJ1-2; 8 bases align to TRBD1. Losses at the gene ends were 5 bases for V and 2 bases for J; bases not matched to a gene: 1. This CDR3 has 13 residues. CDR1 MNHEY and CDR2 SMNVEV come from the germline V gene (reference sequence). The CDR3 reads CASSRQGNYGYTF. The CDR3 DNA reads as TGTGCCAGCAGTCGACAGGGGAACTATGGCTACACCTTC.

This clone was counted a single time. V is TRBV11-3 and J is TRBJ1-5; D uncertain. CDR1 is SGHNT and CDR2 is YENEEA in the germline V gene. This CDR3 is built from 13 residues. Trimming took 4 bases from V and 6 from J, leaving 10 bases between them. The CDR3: CASSYGVGQPQHF. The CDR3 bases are TGTGCCAGCAGCTACGGGGTAGGTCAGCCCCAGCATTTT.

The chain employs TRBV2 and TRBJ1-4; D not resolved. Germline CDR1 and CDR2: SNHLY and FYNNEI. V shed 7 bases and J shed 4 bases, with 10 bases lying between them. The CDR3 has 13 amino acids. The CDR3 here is CASKRASNEKLFF. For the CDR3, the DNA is TGTGCCAGCAAGAGGGCGAGTAATGAAAAACTGTTTTTT.

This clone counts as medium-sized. The CDR3 DNA is TGTGCCTGGAGCCTTGACTTGAACACTGAAGCTTTCTTT. Translated, it gives CAWSLDLNTEAFF. The V and J genes are TRBV30 and TRBJ1-1, with D uncertain. The germline gives CDR1 GTSNPN, CDR2 SVGIG (reference sequence). CDR3 length: 13 residues. V was shortened by 3 bases and J by 0 bases, with 8 bases between the two germline ends.

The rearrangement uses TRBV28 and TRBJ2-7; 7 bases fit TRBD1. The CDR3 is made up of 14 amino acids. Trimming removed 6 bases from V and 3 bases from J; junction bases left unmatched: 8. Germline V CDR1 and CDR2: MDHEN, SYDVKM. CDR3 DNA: TGTGCCAGCAGAACGACAGGGAGAGACTACGAGCAGTACTTC. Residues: CASRTTGRDYEQYF.